This TCR beta chain originates from a study of regulatory T cells in long-lasting Graves disease. Study-wide results and limits: Persistent disease showed a preference for TRBV28, TRBJ1-2 and TRBJ2-5.

Construction of TCR beta libraries relied on iRepertoire HTBI primers and on Arm-PCR targeting CDR3 regions. One entry per CDR3 protein results from TCRdb running MiXCR on the multiplex PCR reads. The data contain 350,000 to 450,000 distinct CDR3 sequences, 14% to 15% of them singletons. V lost 7 bases and J lost 2, with 22 bases in between. CDR3 length: 17 residues. Germline assignment: CDR1 SGHAT and CDR2 FQNNGV. Time point in this sample: newly diagnosed GD, antithyroid drugs for less than 3 months. TCR sequences were obtained from RNA taken from PBMCs. Ten or more counts support this clonotype. The antigen is not known. The same sample was also studied in work on T cells in Graves' hyperthyroidism and ophthalmopathy.

This TCR was sampled from a woman aged 25 to 39 with Graves disease. Sequences were derived from peripheral blood mononuclear cells (PBMCs), sampled at new diagnosis, from a patient treated with antithyroid drugs. This rearrangement joins TRBV11-2 to TRBJ2-3, with D possibly TRBD2 on 5 matching bases. The CDR3 DNA sequence: TGTGCCAGCACCTCAAGAGGGCGGTTGGGTTACACAGATACGCAGTATTTT. As protein: CASTSRGRLGYTDTQYF.